This is a list of T cell receptor beta chains from one sample in a study of blood T cell repertoires in COVID-19. Produced via immunoSEQ multiplex PCR; TCRdb's table is partial and in-frame only. The data hold over 200,000 clones, with roughly 90% observed a single time. The sequenced sample was PBMCs or T cells enriched from blood (not recorded which). The receptor source for this set is a woman in her thirties who had been exposed to COVID-19. Each CDR3 is given with its conserved first and last residue. D genes are given only for firm matches. Only some rows state a clone size, as once, few, many or a class for expanded clones.

CDR3nt	CDR3aa	j_gene	d_gene	v_gene	abundance
TGTGCCAGCTCAGAGACAGGGTATGGCTACACCTTC	CASSETGYGYTF	TRBJ1-2	TRBD1	TRBV18	few
TGTGCCAGCAGTGGGCAGGTGGTCTATGGCTACACCTTC	CASSGQVVYGYTF	TRBJ1-2	.	TRBV2	.
TGTGCCAGCAGCTCCACTAGCGAGAGCACAGATACGCAGTATTTT	CASSSTSESTDTQYF	TRBJ2-3	TRBD2	TRBV11-2	once
TGTGCCAGCAGCCAAGATCACAGCTCTGGAAACACCATATATTTT	CASSQDHSSGNTIYF	TRBJ1-3	.	TRBV3-1/TRBV3-2	.
TGTGCCAGCAGTTACTCGATCGAGGGCAATCAGCCCCAGCATTTT	CASSYSIEGNQPQHF	TRBJ1-5	.	TRBV6-5	.
TGTGCCTGGGCTGGCGGGGGCCATCGAGGGGGCTACACCTTC	CAWAGGGHRGGYTF	TRBJ1-2	.	TRBV30	.
TGTGCCAGCAGCCAAACTCGGACAGGGGGTAACATTCAGTACTTC	CASSQTRTGGNIQYF	TRBJ2-4	TRBD1	TRBV3-1/TRBV3-2	.
TGTGCCAGCAGCCCGACAGGGAACAATGAGCAGTTCTTC	CASSPTGNNEQFF	TRBJ2-1	TRBD1	TRBV27	.
TGCAGCGCCGGCTACAATGAGCAGTTCTTC	CSAGYNEQFF	TRBJ2-1	.	TRBV29-1	.
TGCGCCAGCAGCGGGACAGGGACAGGAAACACCATATATTTT	CASSGTGTGNTIYF	TRBJ1-3	TRBD1	TRBV5-1	.
TGTGCCAGCAGTGGCGGCAGTGGAATGAACACTGAAGCTTTCTTT	CASSGGSGMNTEAFF	TRBJ1-1	.	TRBV2	.
TGTGCCAGCAGCTTAGGTTACTCAGGGGCCAGCGAGCAGTACTTC	CASSLGYSGASEQYF	TRBJ2-7	.	TRBV11-3	.
TGTGCCAGCAGTTGGACAGCGAACACAGATACGCAGTATTTT	CASSWTANTDTQYF	TRBJ2-3	.	TRBV6-5	.
TGTGCCAGTAGTATAAGGCTAGACACTGAAGCTTTCTTT	CASSIRLDTEAFF	TRBJ1-1	.	TRBV19	.
TGTGCCAGCAGCGCCTCTGGGAGCAGGGGCCCTTATGGCTACACCTTC	CASSASGSRGPYGYTF	TRBJ1-2	.	TRBV7-2	.
TGTGCCAGCAGGGGGGGGGCCAGGGAGACCCAGTACTTC	CASRGGARETQYF	TRBJ2-5	.	TRBV25-1	.
TGTGCCAGTAGCCGTCCGGGACAGCTTTACAATGAGCAGTTCTTC	CASSRPGQLYNEQFF	TRBJ2-1	TRBD1	TRBV19	.
TGTGCCAGCTCACTATCACAGGCCCTCTCTGGAAACACCATATATTTT	CASSLSQALSGNTIYF	TRBJ1-3	.	TRBV18	.
TGTGCCAGCAGCAGCCGGTTCGGCACTGAAGCTTTCTTT	CASSSRFGTEAFF	TRBJ1-1	.	TRBV11-3	.
TGTGCCAGCAGCTTATCAGGCGGACTACGTGGAAACACCATATATTTT	CASSLSGGLRGNTIYF	TRBJ1-3	.	TRBV11-2	.
TGTGCCAGCAGCCAAGCAGGGGACGAGACCCAGTACTTC	CASSQAGDETQYF	TRBJ2-5	.	TRBV14	.
TGTGCCAGCAGCGACCAGACAGGCAGTAATGAAAAACTGTTTTTT	CASSDQTGSNEKLFF	TRBJ1-4	.	TRBV13	.
TGTGCCAGCAGCCAAGACCCGGGGTTCACAGATACGCAGTATTTT	CASSQDPGFTDTQYF	TRBJ2-3	.	TRBV3-1/TRBV3-2	.
TGTGCCAGCAGTCTCAGGACTAGCGGGGATCTCACAGATACGCAGTATTTT	CASSLRTSGDLTDTQYF	TRBJ2-3	TRBD2	TRBV28	.
TGTGCCATCAGTAGCGGGGTGAACACTGAAGCTTTCTTT	CAISSGVNTEAFF	TRBJ1-1	.	TRBV10-3	.
TGTGCCAGCGGCAGGGGTAATGAGCAGTTCTTC	CASGRGNEQFF	TRBJ2-1	.	TRBV12-3/TRBV12-4	.
TGTGCCTGGAGTGTACTCCTGGCCGGGGAGCTGTTTTTT	CAWSVLLAGELFF	TRBJ2-2	.	TRBV30	.
TGTGCCAGCACGACCGGGACACTGAACACTGAAGCTTTCTTT	CASTTGTLNTEAFF	TRBJ1-1	.	TRBV2	.
TGCGCCAGCAGTCTTAAGTTCGGACAGGGGGAACGCTCCTACAATGAGCAGTTCTTC	CASSLKFGQGERSYNEQFF	TRBJ2-1	TRBD1	TRBV23-1	.
TGTGCCAGCAGCGTTTCTGGCAATCAGCCCCAGCATTTT	CASSVSGNQPQHF	TRBJ1-5	.	TRBV9	.
TGCGCCAGCAGCCCCTACCCGGACAGACAAGAGACCCAGTACTTC	CASSPYPDRQETQYF	TRBJ2-5	.	TRBV5-1	.
TGTGCCAGCGGGCAGGGAACCTACGAGCAGTACTTC	CASGQGTYEQYF	TRBJ2-7	.	TRBV14	.
TGTGCCAGTAGCATAAGGACAGGGCCGGCCTACGAGCAGTACTTC	CASSIRTGPAYEQYF	TRBJ2-7	TRBD1	TRBV19	.
TGTGCCAGCAGCTTAGGCGACCCCGCGGTGGCTTTCTTT	CASSLGDPAVAFF	TRBJ1-1	.	TRBV11-2	.
TGTGCCAGCAGCCTGAGAGTGGCCCAGCATTTT	CASSLRVAQHF	TRBJ1-5	.	TRBV2	.
TGCGCCAGCAGTGAGTACTCGGGGGAGGCCTACAATGAGCAGTTCTTC	CASSEYSGEAYNEQFF	TRBJ2-1	.	TRBV10-1	.
TGTGCCAGCAGCATCCGGGAGCGGGGGGTCACCGGGGAGCTGTTTTTT	CASSIRERGVTGELFF	TRBJ2-2	TRBD2	TRBV7-9	.
TGTGCCAGCAGCCAACTTCCTCTGGGGGGGGTTGGAGAAAAACTGTTTTTT	CASSQLPLGGVGEKLFF	TRBJ1-4	.	TRBV28	few
TGTGCCAGCAGTTACTCTGAGACAGGGTATGTTGGCTACACCTTC	CASSYSETGYVGYTF	TRBJ1-2	TRBD1	TRBV6-6	.
TGTGCCAGCAGCTCAAATACAGGGGGCGGCTATGGCTACACCTTC	CASSSNTGGGYGYTF	TRBJ1-2	TRBD1	TRBV6-5	.
TGTGCCAGCAGCTTAGGGACAGGGTTATTCACCGGGGAGCTGTTTTTT	CASSLGTGLFTGELFF	TRBJ2-2	TRBD1	TRBV7-8	.
TGTGCCAGTAGTATAGGAGCAGGGGGCGCCGGCTATGGCTACACCTTC	CASSIGAGGAGYGYTF	TRBJ1-2	TRBD1	TRBV19	once
TGCGCCAGCAGCTCAGGGACAGTTACTAACTATGGCTACACCTTC	CASSSGTVTNYGYTF	TRBJ1-2	TRBD1	TRBV5-1	.